This T cell receptor beta chain was captured in a study of T cell changes during pregnancy in multiple sclerosis. This clone appeared many times. V was trimmed by 0 bases and J by 4 bases, leaving 6 bases between them. The CDR3 extends over 13 amino acids. Germline V CDR1 and CDR2: SGHDN, FVKESK. Sequencing was performed with immunoSEQ multiplex PCR; in TCRdb, only in-frame clones are kept and a portion is missing. The profile shows about 83,000 clones, around 96% of them singletons. This chain links TRBV14 with TRBJ1-2; D not resolved. The sequence was obtained from a female donor with multiple sclerosis, enrolled in a pregnancy study. This sample comprised peripheral blood, obtained in the second trimester of pregnancy. The CDR3 DNA reads TGTGCCAGCAGCCAAGATTACAGCTATGGCTACACCTTC. Amino acid sequence: CASSQDYSYGYTF.